A selection of T cell receptor beta chains follows, all from one sample in a study of early T cells in non-severe SARS-CoV-2 infection. TCRdb used MiXCR to reprocess the 5' RACE reads, holding one entry per CDR3 protein. Of about 27,000 distinct CDR3 sequences in the sample, roughly 5.6% were seen once. Material for sequencing was whole blood. These receptors were obtained from an adult who was a healthcare worker with PCR-confirmed SARS-CoV-2 infection or an uninfected control (not recorded which). Both conserved end residues are part of each CDR3. D genes are given only for firm matches. Some rows have no size entry. The others give once, few or many, or a class for an expanded clone.

V	D	size	J	CDR3	DNA
TRBV9	NA	many	TRBJ2-6	CASSVQGHGANVLTF	TGTGCCAGCAGCGTACAGGGGCATGGGGCCAACGTCCTGACTTTC
TRBV5-4	NA	NA	TRBJ1-1	CASSLFMGEAFF	TGTGCCAGCAGCTTGTTTATGGGTGAAGCTTTCTTT
TRBV12-3/TRBV12-4	NA	NA	TRBJ2-7	CASTLGGQGMISYEQYF	TGTGCCAGCACCCTAGGAGGCCAAGGGATGATTTCCTACGAGCAGTACTTC
TRBV9	NA	few	TRBJ2-1	CASSVGGASNEQFF	TGTGCCAGCAGCGTAGGCGGGGCCTCTAATGAGCAGTTCTTC
TRBV6-1	NA	many	TRBJ2-2	CASSERTTTGELFF	TGTGCCAGCAGTGAGAGGACCACTACCGGGGAGCTGTTTTTT
TRBV20-1	NA	many	TRBJ2-7	CSASNPAGESSYEQYF	TGCAGTGCTAGTAACCCCGCAGGGGAAAGCTCCTACGAGCAGTACTTC
TRBV3-1	NA	many	TRBJ2-1	CASSHGDYNEQFF	TGTGCCAGCAGCCACGGGGACTACAATGAGCAGTTCTTC
TRBV18	NA	many	TRBJ2-7	CASSTESYEQYF	TGTGCCAGCTCTACGGAATCCTACGAGCAGTACTTC
TRBV7-2	TRBD1	few	TRBJ2-7	CASSFGTAYSYEQYF	TGTGCCAGCAGCTTTGGGACAGCTTATTCCTACGAGCAGTACTTC
TRBV7-9	TRBD1	many	TRBJ2-2	CASSYKTGSGGELFF	TGTGCCAGCAGCTACAAGACAGGGTCGGGCGGGGAGCTGTTTTTT
TRBV19	NA	many	TRBJ2-7	CASSMTPISEQYF	TGTGCCAGTAGTATGACTCCTATAAGCGAGCAGTACTTC
TRBV7-9	NA	medium-sized	TRBJ2-5	CASSLALGTETQYF	TGTGCCAGCAGCTTAGCTCTCGGAACAGAGACCCAGTACTTC
TRBV5-1	NA	NA	TRBJ2-6	CASSLLESGANVLTF	TGCGCCAGCAGCTTGTTAGAGTCTGGGGCCAACGTCCTGACTTTC
TRBV10-3	NA	many	TRBJ2-1	CAIREYNEQFF	TGTGCCATCAGGGAATACAATGAGCAGTTCTTC
TRBV20-1	TRBD1	few	TRBJ2-1	CSATPPDRVNNEQFF	TGCAGTGCTACCCCCCCGGACAGGGTCAATAATGAGCAGTTCTTC
TRBV11-2	NA	few	TRBJ2-3	CASSSVGSTDTQYF	TGTGCCAGCAGCTCCGTAGGGAGCACAGATACGCAGTATTTT
TRBV2	TRBD1	few	TRBJ1-6	CASSQQGIGSPLHF	TGTGCCAGCAGTCAACAGGGGATCGGTTCACCCCTCCACTTT
TRBV5-6	NA	few	TRBJ2-6	CASSLGLGANVLTF	TGTGCCAGCAGCTTGGGGTTAGGGGCCAACGTCCTGACTTTC
TRBV28	NA	few	TRBJ2-7	CASSPILGHRAPYEQYF	TGTGCCAGCAGTCCCATATTAGGACACAGGGCGCCCTACGAGCAGTACTTC
TRBV3-1	NA	NA	TRBJ2-7	CASSQGINQPGYEQYF	TGTGCCAGCAGCCAAGGTATAAATCAGCCGGGCTACGAGCAGTACTTC
TRBV28	NA	few	TRBJ1-2	CASMWGYGYTF	TGTGCCAGCATGTGGGGCTATGGCTACACCTTC
TRBV5-5	TRBD1	NA	TRBJ1-2	CASSRTYGQGEYGYTF	TGTGCCAGCAGCCGCACTTACGGACAGGGAGAGTATGGCTACACCTTC
TRBV12-3/TRBV12-4	NA	NA	TRBJ1-2	CASSSGARGGYTF	TGTGCCAGCAGTTCCGGGGCCAGGGGTGGCTACACCTTC
TRBV28	TRBD1	many	TRBJ2-7	CASSQSGQASYEQYF	TGTGCCAGCAGCCAGAGTGGACAGGCGTCCTACGAGCAGTACTTC
TRBV27	NA	NA	TRBJ2-7	CASSLGGVGPEQYF	TGTGCCAGCAGTTTAGGAGGGGTCGGTCCCGAGCAGTACTTC
TRBV24-1	NA	many	TRBJ1-1	CATQGSLNTEAFF	TGTGCCACCCAAGGATCTCTGAACACTGAAGCTTTCTTT
TRBV7-2	TRBD2	many	TRBJ2-7	CASSLAPWRGAYEQYF	TGTGCCAGCAGCTTAGCGCCCTGGCGGGGGGCCTACGAGCAGTACTTC
TRBV6-2/TRBV6-3	NA	few	TRBJ2-2	CASSYMAKAGELFF	TGTGCCAGCAGTTACATGGCAAAAGCAGGGGAGCTGTTTTTT
TRBV12-3/TRBV12-4	NA	few	TRBJ2-7	CASSSRTVKSSYEQYF	TGTGCCAGCAGTTCTCGGACTGTTAAGAGCTCCTACGAGCAGTACTTC
TRBV28	NA	NA	TRBJ1-2	CASSLNRDVEISNYGYTF	TGTGCCAGCAGTTTAAACCGGGACGTAGAAATAAGTAACTATGGCTACACCTTC
TRBV14	NA	many	TRBJ1-6	CASSHTVYNSPLHF	TGTGCCAGCAGCCACACAGTCTATAATTCACCCCTCCACTTT